The rows below give T cell receptor beta chains drawn from one sample of a study of cytomegalovirus exposure and HLA in healthy donors. Only in-frame clones appear in the TCRdb table, and some are missing; sequencing was by immunoSEQ multiplex PCR. The table has under 200,000 clones, around 74% seen once. The specimen sequenced was PBMCs. The receptor source for this set is a female donor in good health and CMV-seronegative. Each CDR3 is given with its conserved first and last residue. Only some rows state a clone size, as once, few, many or a class for expanded clones.

v_call	clone_size	j_call	cdr3_aa
TRBV28	few	TRBJ1-1	CASSPQGLQAFF
TRBV7-9	.	TRBJ1-1	CASSGGEAFF
TRBV14	.	TRBJ2-7	CASSQVGTPSLKSSYEQYF
TRBV6-5	.	TRBJ1-1	CASGGEGAPRRGAFF
TRBV11-2	.	TRBJ2-7	CASSLGGLGGREQYF
TRBV4-1	.	TRBJ2-6	CASSQRIDRGLGPGANVLTF
TRBV7-9	.	TRBJ2-7	CASSSAGGAYEQYF
TRBV30	.	TRBJ1-3	CAWSEGEGGNTIYF
TRBV9	.	TRBJ2-3	CASSVDSGGTDTQYF
TRBV7-8	few	TRBJ2-3	CASSLMEDTDTQYF
TRBV7-8	.	TRBJ1-6	CASSLILGQATNSPLHF
TRBV6-5	.	TRBJ1-6	CASSYSRQPNSPLHF
TRBV11-3	.	TRBJ2-1	CASSLKGLPSNEQFF